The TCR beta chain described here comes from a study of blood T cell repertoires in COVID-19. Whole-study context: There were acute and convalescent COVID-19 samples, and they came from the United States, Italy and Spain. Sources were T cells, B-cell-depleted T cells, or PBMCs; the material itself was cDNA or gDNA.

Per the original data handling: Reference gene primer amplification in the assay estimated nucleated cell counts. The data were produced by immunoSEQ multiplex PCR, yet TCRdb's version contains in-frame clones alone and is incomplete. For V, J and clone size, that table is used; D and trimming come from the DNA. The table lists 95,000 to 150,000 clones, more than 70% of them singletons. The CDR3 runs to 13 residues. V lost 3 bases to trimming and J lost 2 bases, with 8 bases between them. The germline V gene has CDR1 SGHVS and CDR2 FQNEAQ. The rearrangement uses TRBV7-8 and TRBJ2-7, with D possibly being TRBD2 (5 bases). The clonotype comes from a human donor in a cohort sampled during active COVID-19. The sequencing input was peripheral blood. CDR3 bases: TGTGCCAGCAGCTTCCCGGGAACCTACGAGCAGTACTTC. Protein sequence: CASSFPGTYEQYF.